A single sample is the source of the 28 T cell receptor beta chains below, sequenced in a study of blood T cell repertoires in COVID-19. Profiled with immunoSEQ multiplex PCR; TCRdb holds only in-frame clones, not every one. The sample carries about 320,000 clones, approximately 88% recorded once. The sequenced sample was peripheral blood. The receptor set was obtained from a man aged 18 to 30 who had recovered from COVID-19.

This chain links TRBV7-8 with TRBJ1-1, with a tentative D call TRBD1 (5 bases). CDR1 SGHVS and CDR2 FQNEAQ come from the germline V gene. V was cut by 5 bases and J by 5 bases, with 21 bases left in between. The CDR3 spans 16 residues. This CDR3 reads CASSPAPGLKVTEAFF. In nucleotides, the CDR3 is TGTGCCAGCAGCCCAGCTCCGGGACTAAAAGTAACTGAAGCTTTCTTT.

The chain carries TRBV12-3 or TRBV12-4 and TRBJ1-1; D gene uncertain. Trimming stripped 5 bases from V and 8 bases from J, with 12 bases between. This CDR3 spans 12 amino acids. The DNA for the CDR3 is TGTGCCAGCAGTATCCATCGGCGGGAAGCTTTCTTT. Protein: CASSIHRREAFF.

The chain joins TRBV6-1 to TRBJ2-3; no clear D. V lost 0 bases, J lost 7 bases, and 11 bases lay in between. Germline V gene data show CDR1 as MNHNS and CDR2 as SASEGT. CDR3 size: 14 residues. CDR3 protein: CASSEAPGQNTQYF. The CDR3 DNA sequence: TGTGCCAGCAGTGAAGCGCCTGGGCAGAATACGCAGTATTTT.

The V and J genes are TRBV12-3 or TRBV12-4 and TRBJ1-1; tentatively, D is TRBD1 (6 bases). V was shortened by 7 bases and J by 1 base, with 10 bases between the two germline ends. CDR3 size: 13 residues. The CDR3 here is CASTRQENTEAFF. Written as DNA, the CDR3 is TGTGCCAGCACACGACAGGAGAACACTGAAGCTTTCTTT.

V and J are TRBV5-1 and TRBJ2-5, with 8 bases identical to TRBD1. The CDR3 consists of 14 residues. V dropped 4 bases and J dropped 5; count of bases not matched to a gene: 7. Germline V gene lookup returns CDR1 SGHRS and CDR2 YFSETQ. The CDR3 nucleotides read TGCGCCAGCAGCATTACAGGGGGATGGGAGACCCAGTACTTC. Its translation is CASSITGGWETQYF.

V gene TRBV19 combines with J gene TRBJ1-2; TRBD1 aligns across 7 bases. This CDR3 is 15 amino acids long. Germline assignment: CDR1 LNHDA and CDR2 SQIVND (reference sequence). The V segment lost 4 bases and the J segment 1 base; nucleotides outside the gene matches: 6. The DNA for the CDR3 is TGTGCCAGTAGTACCGTCCGGGACAGTAACTATGGCTACACCTTC. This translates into CASSTVRDSNYGYTF. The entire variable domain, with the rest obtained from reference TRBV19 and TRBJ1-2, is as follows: DGGITQSPKYLFRKEGQNVTLSCEQNLNHDAMYWYRQDPGQGLRLIYYSQIVNDFQKGDIAEGYSVSREKKESFPLTVTSAQKNPTAFYLCASSTVRDSNYGYTFGSGTRLTVV.

As DNA, the CDR3 is TGTGCCAGCAGTGAAGGACAGGGAACCTACGAGCAGTACTTC. It codes for CASSEGQGTYEQYF. The rearrangement uses TRBV6-1 and TRBJ2-7, with 7 bases identical to TRBD1. Germline assignment: CDR1 MNHNS and CDR2 SASEGT. The CDR3 is made up of 14 amino acids. Trimming took 1 base from V and 2 from J; bases not matched to a gene: 2.

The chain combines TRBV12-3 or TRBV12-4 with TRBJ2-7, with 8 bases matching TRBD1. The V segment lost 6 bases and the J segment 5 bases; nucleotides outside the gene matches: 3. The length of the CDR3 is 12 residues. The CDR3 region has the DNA TGTGCCAGCAGACAGGGGGAACACGAGCAGTACTTC. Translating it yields CASRQGEHEQYF.

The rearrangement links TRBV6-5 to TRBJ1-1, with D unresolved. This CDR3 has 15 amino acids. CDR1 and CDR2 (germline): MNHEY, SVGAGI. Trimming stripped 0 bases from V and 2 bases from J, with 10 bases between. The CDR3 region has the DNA TGTGCCAGCAGTTACTCGGGAGACATAAACACTGAAGCTTTCTTT. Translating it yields CASSYSGDINTEAFF.

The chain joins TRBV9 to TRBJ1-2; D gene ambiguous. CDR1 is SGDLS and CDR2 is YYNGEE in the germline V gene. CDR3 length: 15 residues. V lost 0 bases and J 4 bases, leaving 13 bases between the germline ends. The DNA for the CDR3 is TGTGCCAGCAGCGTAGCAGAGGGAGGGCTCTATGGCTACACCTTC. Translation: CASSVAEGGLYGYTF.

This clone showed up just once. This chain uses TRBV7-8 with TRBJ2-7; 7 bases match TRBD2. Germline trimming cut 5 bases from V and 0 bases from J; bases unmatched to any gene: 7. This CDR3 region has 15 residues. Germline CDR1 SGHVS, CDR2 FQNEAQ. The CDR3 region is CASSALAVGSYEQYF. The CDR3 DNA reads TGTGCCAGCAGCGCGCTAGCGGTGGGCTCCTACGAGCAGTACTTC.

In DNA, the CDR3 is TGTGCCAGCAGTTTATTCCAGGGAAGCCAAGAGACCCAGTACTTC. It codes for CASSLFQGSQETQYF. The chain recombines TRBV28 with TRBJ2-5; D may be TRBD1 (5 bases). This CDR3 is built from 15 residues. The V gene's germline CDR1 is MDHEN and CDR2 SYDVKM. Trimming cost V 1 base and J 1 base, with 10 bases left between them.

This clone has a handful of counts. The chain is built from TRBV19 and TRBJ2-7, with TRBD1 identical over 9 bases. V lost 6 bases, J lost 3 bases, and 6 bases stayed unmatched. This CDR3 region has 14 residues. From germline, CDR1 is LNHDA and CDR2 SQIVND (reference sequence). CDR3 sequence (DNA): TGTGCCAGTAGCGAAGGGACAGGGAACTACGAGCAGTACTTC. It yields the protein CASSEGTGNYEQYF.

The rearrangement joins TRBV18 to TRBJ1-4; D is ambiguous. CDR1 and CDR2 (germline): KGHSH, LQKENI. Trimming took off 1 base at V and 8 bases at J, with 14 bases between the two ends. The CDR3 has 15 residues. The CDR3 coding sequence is TGTGCCAGCTCACCACAGCGGGGTGGTGGAGAAAAACTGTTTTTT. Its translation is CASSPQRGGGEKLFF.

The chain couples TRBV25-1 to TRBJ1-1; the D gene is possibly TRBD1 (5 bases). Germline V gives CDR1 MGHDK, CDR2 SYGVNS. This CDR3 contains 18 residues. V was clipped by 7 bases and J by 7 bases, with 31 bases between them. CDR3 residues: CASTRVGRWGAGSIEAFF. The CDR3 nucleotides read TGTGCCAGCACTCGGGTGGGGAGGTGGGGCGCAGGTTCAATTGAAGCTTTCTTT.

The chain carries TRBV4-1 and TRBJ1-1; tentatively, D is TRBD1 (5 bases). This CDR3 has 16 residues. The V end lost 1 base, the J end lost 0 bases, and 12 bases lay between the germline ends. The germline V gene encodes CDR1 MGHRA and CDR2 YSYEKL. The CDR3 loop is CASSQAGGIMNTEAFF. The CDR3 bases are TGCGCCAGCAGCCAAGCCGGGGGAATTATGAACACTGAAGCTTTCTTT.

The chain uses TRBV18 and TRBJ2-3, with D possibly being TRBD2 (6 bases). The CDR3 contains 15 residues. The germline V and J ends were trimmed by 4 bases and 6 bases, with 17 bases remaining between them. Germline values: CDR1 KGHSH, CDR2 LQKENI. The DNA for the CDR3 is TGTGCCAGCTCACGGGACTCGGGAAACCTTGATACGCAGTATTTT. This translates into CASSRDSGNLDTQYF.

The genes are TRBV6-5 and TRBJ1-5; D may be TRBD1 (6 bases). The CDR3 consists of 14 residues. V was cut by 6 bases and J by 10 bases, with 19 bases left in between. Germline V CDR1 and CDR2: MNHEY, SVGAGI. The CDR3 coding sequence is TGTGCCAGCAGCCTCTCCGCAGGGGCAGCCCCCCAGCATTTT. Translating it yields CASSLSAGAAPQHF.

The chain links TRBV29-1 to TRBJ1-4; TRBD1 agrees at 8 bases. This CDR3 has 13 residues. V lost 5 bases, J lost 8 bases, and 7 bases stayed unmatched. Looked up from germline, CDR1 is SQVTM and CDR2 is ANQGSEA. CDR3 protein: CSVPKQGEEKLFF. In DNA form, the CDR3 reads TGCAGCGTTCCAAAACAGGGGGAAGAAAAACTGTTTTTT.

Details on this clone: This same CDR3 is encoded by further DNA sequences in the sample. In DNA form, the CDR3 reads TGTGCCAGCACCGAAGCCCAGGGCAGGGTCCTTTCCGGGGAGCTGTTTTTT. Protein sequence: CASTEAQGRVLSGELFF. The V gene is TRBV2, the J gene TRBJ2-2; a possible D gene is TRBD1 (5 bases). The CDR3 loop spans 17 amino acids. The V end was cut by 7 bases, the J end by 6 bases, with 24 bases between. Germline assignment: CDR1 SNHLY and CDR2 FYNNEI.

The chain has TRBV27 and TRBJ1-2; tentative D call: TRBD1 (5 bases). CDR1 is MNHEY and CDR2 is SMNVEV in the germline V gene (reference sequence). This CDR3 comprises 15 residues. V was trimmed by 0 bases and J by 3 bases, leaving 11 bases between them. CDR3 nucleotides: TGTGCCAGCAGTTTATCGAAGCGGGGGGACTATGGCTACACCTTC. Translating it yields CASSLSKRGDYGYTF.

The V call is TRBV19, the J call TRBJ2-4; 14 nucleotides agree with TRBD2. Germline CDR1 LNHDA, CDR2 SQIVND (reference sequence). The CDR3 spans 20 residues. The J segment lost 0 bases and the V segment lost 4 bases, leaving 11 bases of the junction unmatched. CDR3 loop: CASSRPGLAGGPIAKNIQYF. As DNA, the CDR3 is TGTGCCAGTAGTAGACCTGGACTAGCGGGAGGCCCTATAGCCAAAAACATTCAGTACTTC.

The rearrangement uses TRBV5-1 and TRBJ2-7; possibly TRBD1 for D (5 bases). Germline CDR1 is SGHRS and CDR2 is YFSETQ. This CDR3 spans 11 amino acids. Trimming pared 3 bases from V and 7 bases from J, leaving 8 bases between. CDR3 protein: CASSSSGEQYF. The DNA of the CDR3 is TGCGCCAGCAGCTCTTCAGGGGAGCAGTACTTC.

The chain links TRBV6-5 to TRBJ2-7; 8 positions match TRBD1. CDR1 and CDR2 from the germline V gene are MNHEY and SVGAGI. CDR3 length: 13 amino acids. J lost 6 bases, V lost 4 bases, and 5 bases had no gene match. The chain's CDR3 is CASSWDRQGEQYF. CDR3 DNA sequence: TGTGCCAGCAGTTGGGACAGGCAGGGCGAGCAGTACTTC.

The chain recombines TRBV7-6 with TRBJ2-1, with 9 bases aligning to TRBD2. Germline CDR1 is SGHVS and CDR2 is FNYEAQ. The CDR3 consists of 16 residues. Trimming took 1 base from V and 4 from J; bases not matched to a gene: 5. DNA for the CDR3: TGTGCCAGCAGCTTAGGGGCTAGCGGGATTTACAATGAGCAGTTCTTC. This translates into CASSLGASGIYNEQFF.

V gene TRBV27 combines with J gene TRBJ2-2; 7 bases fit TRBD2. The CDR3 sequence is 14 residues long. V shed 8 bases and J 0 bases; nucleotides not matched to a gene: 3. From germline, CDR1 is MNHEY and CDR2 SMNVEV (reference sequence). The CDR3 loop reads CASWGLPNTGELFF. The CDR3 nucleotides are TGTGCCAGCTGGGGACTACCGAACACCGGGGAGCTGTTTTTT.

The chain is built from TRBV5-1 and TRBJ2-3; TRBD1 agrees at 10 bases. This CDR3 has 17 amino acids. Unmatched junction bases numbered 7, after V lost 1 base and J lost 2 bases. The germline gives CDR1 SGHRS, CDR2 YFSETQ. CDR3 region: CASSLPTTGGLTDTQYF. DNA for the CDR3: TGCGCCAGCAGCTTGCCGACGACAGGGGGCCTCACAGATACGCAGTATTTT.

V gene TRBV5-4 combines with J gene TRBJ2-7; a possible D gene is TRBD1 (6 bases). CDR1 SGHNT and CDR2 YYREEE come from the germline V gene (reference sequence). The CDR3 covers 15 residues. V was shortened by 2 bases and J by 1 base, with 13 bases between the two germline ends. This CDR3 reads CASSLGGIGSYEQYF. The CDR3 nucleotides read TGTGCCAGCAGCTTAGGGGGAATTGGTTCCTACGAGCAGTACTTC.